This T cell receptor (beta chain) is from a study of T-cell reconstitution after alpha-beta-depleted transplantation in children. Preparing the TCRbeta library involved the use of unique molecular identifiers. TCRdb independently ran MiXCR on the PCR reads; one entry per CDR3 protein. The table includes a few hundred thousand distinct CDR3 sequences, around 12% detected once. CDR3 size: 15 residues. The V end lost 1 base, the J end lost 0 bases, and 7 bases lay between the germline ends. Germline V gene lookup returns CDR1 DFQATT and CDR2 SNEGSKA (reference sequence). The rearrangement links TRBV20-1 to TRBJ2-6, with D perhaps TRBD1 (5 bases). The origin of this receptor is a human donor who donated a stem cell graft to a child with combined immunodeficiency. The sequencing used PBMCs from the stem cell graft donor, collected from the stem cell graft. The chain's CDR3 is CSARGQSSGANVLTF. The CDR3 DNA reads TGCAGTGCTAGAGGACAGAGCTCTGGGGCCAACGTCCTGACTTTC.